This T cell receptor beta chain was observed in a study of blood T cell repertoires in COVID-19 (dated by TCRdb to 2020 to 2021). Study-wide context: Samples covering the acute and convalescent phases of COVID-19 were provided by collaborators in the United States, Italy and Spain. The material from the prospective study consisted of cDNA or gDNA derived from T cells, B-cell-depleted T cells, or PBMCs. Deeply sampled blood TCRbeta repertoires from subjects exposed to, actively infected with, or recovered from COVID-19 were included in the dataset. The repertoires were made available in a free public database intended to serve as a resource for research on the immune response to SARS-CoV-2. Samples were obtained from the ongoing ImmuneRACE study (first 160 participants) and from over 1,000 subjects provided by 6 global collaborators. Nearly every sample came with metadata listing a de-identified subject ID, COVID-19 status, age in years and sex. HLA class I and class II types, where available, came from metadata supplied by the sample provider rather than from assay-based typing.

The germline V gene specifies SGHVS as CDR1 and FQNEAQ as CDR2. Cut back by 2 bases and 3 bases, the V and J ends lie 11 bases apart. The CDR3 numbers 15 residues from cysteine through phenylalanine. Here the CDR3 DNA is all that survives: 45 bases in frame from base 1. TCRbeta CDR3 regions were amplified from genomic DNA by means of the immunoSEQ Assay, a bias-controlled multiplex PCR. Per the authors' processing: Nucleated cell counts per sample were estimated from amplification of reference gene primers within the assay. Sequence reads were collapsed and filtered to measure the absolute abundance of every unique TCRbeta CDR3 rearrangement. Productive Simpson clonality was computed per sample as the square root of Simpson's diversity index over productive rearrangements. As stored in TCRdb, this immuneACCESS dataset retains in-frame rearrangements with V and J assigned. A fraction of the clones does not appear; measured against another copy, unresolved V genes explain less than half of the discrepancy, and the remainder lacks a known reason. V, J and clone size reflect that table, while D and trimming were determined from the DNA. In this sample the table shows approximately 84,000 clones, 75% to 90% of which occur a single time. Around 10% of the sample goes to the ten largest clones.

Collaborating institutions collected whole blood in K2EDTA tubes following their own protocols. For TCRbeta analysis, collaborators shipped samples as frozen whole blood, isolated PBMCs, or DNA extracted from either of those sample types. Summary of the overall study and its limitations: Clinical and demographic metadata were provided uncurated, with the amount varying by source and participant.

With respect to this clone: It lacks a known antigen. No base quality values were provided; no much bigger clone lies one nucleotide off.

Material: peripheral blood. The chain employs TRBV7-8 and TRBJ1-5; 5 matching bases give a weak D call of TRBD1. This receptor was obtained from a human donor in a cohort sampled during active COVID-19. The encoded CDR3 is CASSLLAGFNQPQHF. At the DNA level, the sequence is TGTGCCAGCAGCTTACTTGCAGGGTTCAATCAGCCCCAGCATTTT.